The clone carrying this TCR beta chain has a count of ten or more. What it binds is unknown. This sample is drawn from a study of T-cell memory formation after mild COVID-19. Study findings and constraints: Balance between CD4 and CD8 was seen in clones contracting day 15 to 85, and a CD4+ lean was seen in later expanders.

The 5'RACE method, run with constant-segment primers, produced TCR alpha and TCR beta cDNA libraries (carrying sample barcodes and UMIs). TCRdb redid the calling of the 5' RACE reads with MiXCR, one entry per CDR3 protein. The data show 450,000 or so distinct CDR3 sequences, about 23% seen once. Sequenced material: PBMCs or a T cell subset sorted from them (not recorded which). This sequence originates from an adult woman who had mild COVID-19 (a few samples of this study predate the infection). Cell type and time point are not known.

The CDR3 DNA sequence: TGTGCCAGCAAGACCGGAGACAGGAGACAAGAGACCCAGTACTTC. Its protein is CASKTGDRRQETQYF. V gene TRBV28 combines with J gene TRBJ2-5; weak D call: TRBD1 (6 bases). With 7 bases removed from V and 2 bases from J, the gap between germline ends came to 17 bases. CDR3 length: 15 amino acids. Germline lookup yields CDR1 MDHEN and CDR2 SYDVKM.